This T cell receptor (beta chain) stems from a study of radiotherapy plus CTLA-4 blockade in lung cancer. Turning to the study itself: Objective response rate was 18%; disease control rate, 25% to 35%.

About this clone: Its antigen is undetermined.

Study conclusions and caveats: Researchers report tumor-derived TCR clones expanding in blood after radiotherapy plus ipilimumab. Early blood T cell clone dynamics reportedly forecast response best, with interferon-beta.

Method: immunoSEQ multiplex PCR; TCRdb's copy keeps in-frame clones and lacks some. Of roughly 77,000 clones in the sample, just under 75% were seen once. Receiving focal radiation plus CTLA-4 blockade with ipilimumab were patients who had chemo-refractory metastatic non-small-cell lung cancer. The TCR originated in a human donor with non-small cell lung cancer whose response to radiotherapy plus ipilimumab could not be evaluated. Material: peripheral blood, obtained from a patient treated with radiotherapy plus ipilimumab.

This chain's CDR3 is CASSLFPTEREGRNTQYF. The CDR3 region has the DNA TGTGCCAGCAGCCTATTCCCCACCGAGCGGGAGGGCAGGAATACGCAGTATTTT. The chain links TRBV5-6 to TRBJ2-3; 10 bases are shared with TRBD2. The CDR3 has 18 amino acids. The V gene's germline CDR1 is SGHDT and CDR2 YYEEEE. The V gene end was trimmed by 4 bases and the J gene end by 7 bases; junction bases not matched to a gene: 18.